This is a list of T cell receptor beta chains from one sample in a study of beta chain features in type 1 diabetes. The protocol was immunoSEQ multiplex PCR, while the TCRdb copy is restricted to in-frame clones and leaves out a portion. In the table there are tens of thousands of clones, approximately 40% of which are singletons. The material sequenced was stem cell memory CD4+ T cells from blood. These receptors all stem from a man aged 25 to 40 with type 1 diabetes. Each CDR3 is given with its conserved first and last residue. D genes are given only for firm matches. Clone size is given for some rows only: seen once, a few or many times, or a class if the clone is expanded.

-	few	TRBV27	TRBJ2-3	TGTGCCAGCAGTTCCCCATCTCGACTAGCAGATACGCAGTATTTT	CASSSPSRLADTQYF
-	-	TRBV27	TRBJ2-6	TGTGCCAGCAGTTTATACCAGGGGAAGGCTGGGGCCAACGTCCTGACTTTC	CASSLYQGKAGANVLTF
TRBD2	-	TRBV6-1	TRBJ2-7	TGTGCCAGCAGTGGCGGTAGCGGGAGGGCCCTCCCCTACGAGCAGTACTTC	CASSGGSGRALPYEQYF
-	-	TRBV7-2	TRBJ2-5	TGTGCCAGCAGCTTACAACAGGGCCAAGAGACCCAGTACTTC	CASSLQQGQETQYF
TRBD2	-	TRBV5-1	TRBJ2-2	TGCGCCAGCAGCGGGAGGGACACCGGGGAGCTGTTTTTT	CASSGRDTGELFF
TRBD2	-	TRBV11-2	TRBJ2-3	TGTGCCAGCAGCGCTAGCGGGAGTTCAGATACGCAGTATTTT	CASSASGSSDTQYF
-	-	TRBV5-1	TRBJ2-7	TGCGCCAGCAGCTTGAACAGGTACGAGCAGTACTTC	CASSLNRYEQYF
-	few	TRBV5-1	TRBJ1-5	TGCGCCAGCAGCTTGCGGTCAGGGGATCAGCCCCAGCATTTT	CASSLRSGDQPQHF
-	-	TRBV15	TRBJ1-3	TGTGCCACCAGCAGAGAGAGGTACTCTGGAAACACCATATATTTT	CATSRERYSGNTIYF
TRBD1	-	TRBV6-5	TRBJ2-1	TGTGCCAGCAGGTCCGGGACAGGGTTTGAGTTCTTC	CASRSGTGFEFF
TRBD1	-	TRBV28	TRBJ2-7	TGTGCCAGCAGTTTGGGACAGGGGTTCTCCTACGAGCAGTACTTC	CASSLGQGFSYEQYF
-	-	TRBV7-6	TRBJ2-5	TGTGCCAGCAGCCGTTTCGACGGTTTCGGGGAGACCCAGTACTTC	CASSRFDGFGETQYF
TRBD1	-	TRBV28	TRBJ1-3	TGTGCCAGCAGTCGAGGGGGCGCTAACCTAAGATTT	CASSRGGANLRF
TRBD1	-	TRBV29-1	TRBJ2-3	TGCAGCGTTGCCGGGACAGGAGGTTTCGCCCCCCCAGATACGCAGTATTTT	CSVAGTGGFAPPDTQYF
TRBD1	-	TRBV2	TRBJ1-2	TGTGCCAGCATCGGGACAGGGTCGGTCGGCTACACCTTC	CASIGTGSVGYTF
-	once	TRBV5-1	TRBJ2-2	TGCGCCAGCAGCTTGGCATCTACGGCCGGGGAGCTGTTTTTT	CASSLASTAGELFF
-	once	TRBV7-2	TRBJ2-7	TGTGCCAGCAGCCGGACTGCCCTCGATTCCTACGAGCAGTACTTC	CASSRTALDSYEQYF
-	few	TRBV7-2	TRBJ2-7	TGTGCCAGCAGCTTAGACCTTTTCGGGTTCGGGGAGGTCTCCTACGAGCAGTACTTC	CASSLDLFGFGEVSYEQYF
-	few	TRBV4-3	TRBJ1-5	TGCGCCAGCAGCCAGACATTTAGCAATCAGCCCCAGCATTTT	CASSQTFSNQPQHF
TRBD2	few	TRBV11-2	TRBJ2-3	TGTGCCAGCAGCTTAAGACTAGCGGAACGCACAGATACGCAGTATTTT	CASSLRLAERTDTQYF
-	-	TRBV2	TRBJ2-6	TGTGCCAGCAGCGTCTGGGAGGTCGGGGCCAACGTCCTGACTTTC	CASSVWEVGANVLTF
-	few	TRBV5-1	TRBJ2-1	TGCGCCAGCAGCGGACTCGGCCGCAATGAGCAGTTCTTC	CASSGLGRNEQFF
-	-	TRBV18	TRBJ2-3	TGTGCCAGCTCACCCTCCACGGGCACAGATACGCAGTATTTT	CASSPSTGTDTQYF
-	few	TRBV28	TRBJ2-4	TGTGCCAGCAGAAGGCCAGGGAACATTCAGTACTTC	CASRRPGNIQYF
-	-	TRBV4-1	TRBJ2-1	TGCGCCAGCAGCCAAGATGCGATAGCGGCCAATTTTAACAATGAGCAGTTCTTC	CASSQDAIAANFNNEQFF
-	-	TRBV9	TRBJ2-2	TGTGCCAGCAGCCCGTCCGCCGGGGAGCTGTTTTTT	CASSPSAGELFF
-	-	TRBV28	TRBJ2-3	TGTGCCAGCAGTACCTTTGCAGGTCGCACAGATACGCAGTATTTT	CASSTFAGRTDTQYF
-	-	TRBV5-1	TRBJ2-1	TGCGCCAGCAGCACGCAAGGGGATGAGCAGTTCTTC	CASSTQGDEQFF
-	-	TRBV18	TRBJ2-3	TGTGCCAGCTCACGGATCGACCGACAACCAGATACGCAGTATTTT	CASSRIDRQPDTQYF
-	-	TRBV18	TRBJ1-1	TGTGCCAGCTCACCAGGGAATAGCGCTGAAGCTTTCTTT	CASSPGNSAEAFF
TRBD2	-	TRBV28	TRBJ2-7	TGTGCCAGCAGTCCCATCCGGACTAGCGGGATCCCCTACGAGCAGTACTTC	CASSPIRTSGIPYEQYF
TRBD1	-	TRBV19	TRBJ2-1	TGTGCCAGTAGGCTACGGGCTGTGGGACAGGGCTACAATGAGCAGTTCTTC	CASRLRAVGQGYNEQFF
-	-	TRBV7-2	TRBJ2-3	TGTGCCAGCAGCGTGAAGCGATCTAGCACAGATACGCAGTATTTT	CASSVKRSSTDTQYF
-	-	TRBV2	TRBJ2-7	TGTGCCAGCCAGACACGATCCTACGAGCAGTACTTC	CASQTRSYEQYF
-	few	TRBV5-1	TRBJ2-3	TGCGCCAGCAGCTTGGAAAGGACTCTCAGCGGGGATACGCAGTATTTT	CASSLERTLSGDTQYF
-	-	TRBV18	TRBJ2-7	TGTGCCAGCTCACCACCGTCACAGGGCTACGAGCAGTACTTC	CASSPPSQGYEQYF
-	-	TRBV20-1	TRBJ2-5	TGCAGAGCAGGGTCGGCAGAGACCCAGTACTTC	CRAGSAETQYF
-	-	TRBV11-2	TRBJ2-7	TGTGCCAGCAGCTTACAGGACGCGAGGGTCTACGAGCAGTACTTC	CASSLQDARVYEQYF
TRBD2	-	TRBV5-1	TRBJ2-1	TGCGCCAGCAGCTTGTTAGAGACTAGCGGGTACTCCTACAATGAGCAGTTCTTC	CASSLLETSGYSYNEQFF
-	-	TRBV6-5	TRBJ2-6	TGTGCCAGCAGTCGCCCCTCTATGGGGGCCAACGTCCTGACTTTC	CASSRPSMGANVLTF
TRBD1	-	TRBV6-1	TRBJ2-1	TGTGCCAGCAGTGAGGGACAGGACAATGAGCAGTTCTTC	CASSEGQDNEQFF
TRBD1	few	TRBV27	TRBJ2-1	TGTGCCAGCAGTTTGGGACAGGGAAAAAACAATGAGCAGTTCTTC	CASSLGQGKNNEQFF
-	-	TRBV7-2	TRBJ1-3	TGTGCCAGCAGCCGGCGGAGTTCTGGAAACACCATATATTTT	CASSRRSSGNTIYF
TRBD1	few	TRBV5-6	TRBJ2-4	TGTGCCAGCAGCTGGCTAGGGGGCTGGACCAAAAACATTCAGTACTTC	CASSWLGGWTKNIQYF
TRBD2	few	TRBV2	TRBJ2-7	TGTGCCAGCAATTCTGGAGCGGGAGGAAAGGGATCCTACGAGCAGTACTTC	CASNSGAGGKGSYEQYF
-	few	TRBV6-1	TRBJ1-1	TGTGCCAGCAGTCGGGTGAACACTGAAGCTTTCTTT	CASSRVNTEAFF
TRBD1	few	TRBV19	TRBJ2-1	TGTGCCAGTAGCTTTAGCGACAGGGATCAGCAGTTCTTC	CASSFSDRDQQFF
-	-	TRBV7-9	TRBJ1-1	TGTGCCAGCAGCTTAGGCCGATCGACGGACTACATGAACACTGAAGCTTTCTTT	CASSLGRSTDYMNTEAFF